This T cell receptor (beta chain) is from a study of blood T cell repertoires in COVID-19. With V trimmed by 4 bases and J by 8 bases, 10 bases remained unmatched. Germline CDR1 SGHDT, CDR2 YYEEEE. The CDR3 consists of 14 residues. Libraries were prepared by immunoSEQ multiplex PCR; TCRdb keeps only in-frame clonotypes and omits some of them. The sample consists of about 70,000 clones, around 87% of them appearing once. The sample comprised peripheral blood. The clonotype was recovered from a human donor in a cohort sampled during active COVID-19. The chain employs TRBV5-6 and TRBJ1-2, with 8 bases that match TRBD1. CDR3 loop: CASSPGQGRGGYTF. The CDR3 nucleotides read TGTGCCAGCAGCCCAGGACAGGGAAGAGGCGGCTACACCTTC.